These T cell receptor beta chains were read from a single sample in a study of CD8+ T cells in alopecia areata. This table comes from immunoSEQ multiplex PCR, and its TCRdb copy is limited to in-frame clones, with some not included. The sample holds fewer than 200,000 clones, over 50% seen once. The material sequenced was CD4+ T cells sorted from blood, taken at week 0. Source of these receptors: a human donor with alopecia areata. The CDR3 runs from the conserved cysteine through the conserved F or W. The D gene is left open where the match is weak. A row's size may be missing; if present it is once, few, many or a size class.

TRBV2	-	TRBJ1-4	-	TGTGCCAGTAACCGGGGGGGCGTGGGTGAAAAACTGTTTTTT	CASNRGGVGEKLFF
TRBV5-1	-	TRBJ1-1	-	TGCGCCAGCAGCTTGGAGGGTGGTGAAGCTTTCTTT	CASSLEGGEAFF
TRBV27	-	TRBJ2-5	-	TGTGCCAGCAGACCGTCGGGGGCGGGGACCCAGTACTTC	CASRPSGAGTQYF
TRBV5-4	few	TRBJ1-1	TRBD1	TGTGCCAGCAGCTTGGAACAGGGGAGGAACACTGAAGCTTTCTTT	CASSLEQGRNTEAFF
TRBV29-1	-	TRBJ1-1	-	TGCAGCGTGGACGACCGGAGGAACACTGAAGCTTTCTTT	CSVDDRRNTEAFF
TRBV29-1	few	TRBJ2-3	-	TGCAGCGTTAGGGGTAGCCGTAGTGTCACAGATACGCAGTATTTT	CSVRGSRSVTDTQYF
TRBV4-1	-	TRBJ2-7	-	TGCGCCAGCAGCCAAGAGTCGGAGCAGTACTTC	CASSQESEQYF
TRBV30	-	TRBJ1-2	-	TGTGCCTGGAGGACACTACATAACTATGGCTACACCTTC	CAWRTLHNYGYTF
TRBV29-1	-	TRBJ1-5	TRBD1	TGCAGCGTTGCGGACAGGGAAAATCAGCCCCAGCATTTT	CSVADRENQPQHF
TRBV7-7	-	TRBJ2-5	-	TGTGCTAGCAGCTTAGGAAGGACTGCTCAAGAGACCCAGTACTTC	CASSLGRTAQETQYF
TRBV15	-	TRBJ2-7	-	TGTGCCACCAGCATTTGGGAATACACCTACGAGCAGTACTTC	CATSIWEYTYEQYF
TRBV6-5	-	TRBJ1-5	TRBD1	TGTGCCAGCAGTCCAGACAGGGGTTATCAGCCCCAGCATTTT	CASSPDRGYQPQHF
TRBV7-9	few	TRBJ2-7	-	TGTGCCAGCAGTCAAGACGGGTATGTCAACGAGCAGTACTTC	CASSQDGYVNEQYF
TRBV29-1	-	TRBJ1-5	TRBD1	TGCAGCGTCGGGACAGGCAATCAGCCCCAGCATTTT	CSVGTGNQPQHF
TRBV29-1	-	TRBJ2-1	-	TGCAGCGGGAGGGTCGATGAGCAGTTCTTC	CSGRVDEQFF
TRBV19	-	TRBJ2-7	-	TGTGCCAGTAGTATCGGGGGGCTCGAGCAGTACTTC	CASSIGGLEQYF
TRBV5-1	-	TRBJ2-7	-	TGCGCCAGCAGCCGGGACATAGAATACGAGCAGTACTTC	CASSRDIEYEQYF
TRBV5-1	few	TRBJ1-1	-	TGCGCCAGCAGCTTGCGCCTCATGAACACTGAAGCTTTCTTT	CASSLRLMNTEAFF
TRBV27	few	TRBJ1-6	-	TGTGCCAGCAGTCTCCGCGGCGGGAATTCACCCCTCCACTTT	CASSLRGGNSPLHF
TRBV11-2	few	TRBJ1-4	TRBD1	TGTGCCACAACAGGGGGCGCCGGGGAAAAACTGTTTTTT	CATTGGAGEKLFF
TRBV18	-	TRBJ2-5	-	TGTGCCAGCTCACCACCCCCCCGGGAGACCCAGTACTTC	CASSPPPRETQYF
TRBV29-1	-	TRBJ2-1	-	TGCAGCGTTGAACCAGGGCATGAGCAGTTCTTC	CSVEPGHEQFF
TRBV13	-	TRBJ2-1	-	TGTGCCAGCAGCTCCAAGGGCTCCTACAATGAGCAGTTCTTC	CASSSKGSYNEQFF
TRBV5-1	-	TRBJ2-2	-	TGCGCCAGCAGCTTGGACAGGCAAAAGGCGAACACCGGGGAGCTGTTTTTT	CASSLDRQKANTGELFF
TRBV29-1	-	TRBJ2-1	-	TGCAGCGTTGCCGCAAGTGAGCAGTTCTTC	CSVAASEQFF
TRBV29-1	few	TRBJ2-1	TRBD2	TGCAGCGCCCCCCACGGACTAGCGGAATATAATGAGCAGTTCTTC	CSAPHGLAEYNEQFF
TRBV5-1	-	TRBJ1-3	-	TGCGCCAGCCGGGGGAGCTCTGGAAACACCATATATTTT	CASRGSSGNTIYF
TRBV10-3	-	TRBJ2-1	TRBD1	TGTGCCATCAGTGGCCGGGACAGGGGTTTCAATGAGCAGTTCTTC	CAISGRDRGFNEQFF
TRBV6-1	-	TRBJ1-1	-	TGTGCCAGCAGTGTCCTCCTCTCCGTCGAAGCTTTCTTT	CASSVLLSVEAFF
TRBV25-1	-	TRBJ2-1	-	TGTGCCAGCCCCCCAGCGGATGAGCAGTTCTTC	CASPPADEQFF
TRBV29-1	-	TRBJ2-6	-	TGCAGCGTAAAGACGGAATCTGGGGCCAACGTCCTGACTTTC	CSVKTESGANVLTF
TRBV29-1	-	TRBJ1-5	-	TGCAGCGCTGCCCAACCAAATCAGCCCCAGCATTTT	CSAAQPNQPQHF
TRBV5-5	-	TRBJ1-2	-	TGTGCCAGCAGCTTTCAGGGAACTAACTATGGCTACACCTTC	CASSFQGTNYGYTF
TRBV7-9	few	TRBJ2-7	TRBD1	TGTGCCAGCAGCCCTAGACGGGACAGCTACGAGCAGTACTTC	CASSPRRDSYEQYF
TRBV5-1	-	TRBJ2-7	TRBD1	TGCGCCAGCAGCTTAAGACAGGGGGCGCGCTACGAGCAGTACTTC	CASSLRQGARYEQYF
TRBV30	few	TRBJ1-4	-	TGTGCCTGGGCCGGAATCGAAAAACTGTTTTTT	CAWAGIEKLFF
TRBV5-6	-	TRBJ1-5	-	TGTGCCAGCAGCTTTCGGGCAGGGCCTCAGCCCCAGCATTTT	CASSFRAGPQPQHF
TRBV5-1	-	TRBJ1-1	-	TGCGCCAGCAGCGACGGGACCAGCACTGAAGCTTTCTTT	CASSDGTSTEAFF
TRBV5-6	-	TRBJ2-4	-	TGTGCCAGCAGCCCCTTAGACCGATCTAAAAACATTCAGTACTTC	CASSPLDRSKNIQYF
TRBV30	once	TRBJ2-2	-	TGTGCCTGGAGTGTCGGGAGCACGAACACCGGGGAGCTGTTTTTT	CAWSVGSTNTGELFF
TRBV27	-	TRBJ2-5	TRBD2	TGTGCCAGCAGTCATTATCAGGGACTACCGGGAGAGACCCAGTACTTC	CASSHYQGLPGETQYF
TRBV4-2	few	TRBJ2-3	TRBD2	TGTGCCAGCAGCCAAGGTCAAACTAGCGGAACAGATACGCAGTATTTT	CASSQGQTSGTDTQYF
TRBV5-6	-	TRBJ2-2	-	TGTGCCAGCAGCTTGAGCAGGGGTGGGGAGCTGTTTTTT	CASSLSRGGELFF
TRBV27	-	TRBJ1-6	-	TGTGCCAGCAGATCAGGCTCCTATAATTCACCCCTCCACTTT	CASRSGSYNSPLHF
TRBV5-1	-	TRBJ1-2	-	TGCGCCAGCAGCCGAGGGGGGCTCGACTATGGCTACACCTTC	CASSRGGLDYGYTF
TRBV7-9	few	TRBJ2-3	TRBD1	TGTGCCAGCAGCGAGGGACAGGCCACAGATACGCAGTATTTT	CASSEGQATDTQYF
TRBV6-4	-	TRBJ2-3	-	TGTGCCAGCAGTGCGGCGGGCACAGATACGCAGTATTTT	CASSAAGTDTQYF